This TCR beta chain stems from a study of shared clonotypes between healthy human individuals. This clone is a singleton in its sample. Its cognate antigen is unknown. The study, taken as a whole, reports: Several donors held 4.5% to 5% of naive CD4 clonotypes in common.

DNA at approximately 200 ng, tens of thousands of T cell genomes, went into sorted-subset replicate PCRs. Clones were sequenced by immunoSEQ multiplex PCR, and TCRdb holds only the in-frame ones, with some missing. The repertoire holds millions of clones, with 90% to 95% as singletons. Germline V gene sequence: CDR1 MNHNS, CDR2 SASEGT. The germline V and J ends were trimmed by 3 bases and 4 bases, with 15 bases remaining between them. The CDR3 is 15 amino acids. The split of CD4+ cells yielded CD45RA+ naive and CD45RA-negative memory subsets. Sequencing was performed on naive CD4+ T cells sorted from blood. Specified subset: CD45RA+ positively selected. This clonotype was obtained from a man younger than 35 in good health. V and J are TRBV6-1 and TRBJ1-1, with D maybe TRBD1 (6 bases). The CDR3 is CASSDLGGSGTEAFF. The CDR3 DNA reads as TGTGCCAGCAGTGACCTCGGGGGCTCTGGCACTGAAGCTTTCTTT.